This TCR beta chain was documented in a study of blood T cell repertoires in COVID-19. Per the germline V gene, CDR1 is MNHEY and CDR2 is SMNVEV (reference sequence). Losses at the gene ends were 9 bases for V and 1 base for J; bases not matched to a gene: 11. The CDR3 extends over 15 amino acids. The method was immunoSEQ multiplex PCR; TCRdb's version includes in-frame clones alone and lacks a portion of them. The sample comprises roughly 300,000 clones, approximately 81% of which are singletons, and roughly 2.9% rests with the top ten. V and J are TRBV27 and TRBJ1-2, with 7 bases matching TRBD1. This receptor was identified in a woman aged 55-70 years with active or convalescent COVID-19. Sequencing input: peripheral blood. CDR3 nucleotides: TGTGCCAGGCGGGACAGAGTTGGCTTTAACTATGGCTACACCTTC. It is translated as CARRDRVGFNYGYTF.